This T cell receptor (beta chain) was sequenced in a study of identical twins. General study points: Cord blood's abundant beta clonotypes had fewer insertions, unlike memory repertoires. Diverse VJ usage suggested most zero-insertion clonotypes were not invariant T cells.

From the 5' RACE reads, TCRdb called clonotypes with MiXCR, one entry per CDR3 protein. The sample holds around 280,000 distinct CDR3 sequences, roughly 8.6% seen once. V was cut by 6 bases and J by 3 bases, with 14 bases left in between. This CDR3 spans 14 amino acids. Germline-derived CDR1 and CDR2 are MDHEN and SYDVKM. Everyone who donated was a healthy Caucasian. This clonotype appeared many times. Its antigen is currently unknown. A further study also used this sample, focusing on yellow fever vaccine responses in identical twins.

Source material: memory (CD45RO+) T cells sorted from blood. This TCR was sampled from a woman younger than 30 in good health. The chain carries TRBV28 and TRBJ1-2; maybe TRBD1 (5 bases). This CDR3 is CASRSQGWHYGYTF. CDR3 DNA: TGTGCCAGCAGATCCCAGGGATGGCACTATGGCTACACCTTC.